Listed below are T cell receptor beta chains from one sample, sequenced in a study of early T cells in non-severe SARS-CoV-2 infection. TCRdb reanalysed the 5' RACE reads using MiXCR and keeps one entry per CDR3 protein. The repertoire holds 55,000 to 80,000 distinct CDR3 sequences, with roughly 10% as singletons. The source material was whole blood, sampled at baseline. Every receptor here comes from an adult who was a healthcare worker with PCR-confirmed SARS-CoV-2 infection or an uninfected control (not recorded which). The CDR3 runs from the conserved cysteine through the conserved F or W. D genes are given only for firm matches. Not all rows give a size; the values are once, few, many and, for expanded clones, a class.

CDR3 protein,CDR3 DNA,D gene,clone size,V gene,J gene,CDR3 length
CASSQAREQFF,TGTGCCAGCAGTCAGGCCCGTGAGCAGTTCTTC,NA,many,TRBV6-2/TRBV6-3,TRBJ2-1,11
CASSQPWDHTDTQYF,TGCGCCAGCAGCCAACCGTGGGACCACACAGATACGCAGTATTTT,NA,many,TRBV4-1,TRBJ2-3,15
CASSYELTSGSSYNEQFF,TGTGCCAGCAGTTATGAGTTGACTAGCGGTAGCTCCTACAATGAGCAGTTCTTC,TRBD2,NA,TRBV12-3/TRBV12-4,TRBJ2-1,18
CSARGETGDTEAFF,TGCAGTGCTAGAGGTGAAACAGGGGACACTGAAGCTTTCTTT,TRBD1,many,TRBV20-1,TRBJ1-1,14
CASSSGTALLYEQYF,TGTGCCAGCAGCTCAGGGACAGCCCTTCTCTACGAGCAGTACTTC,TRBD1,many,TRBV7-9,TRBJ2-7,15
CASSVGSSDTYNEQFF,TGTGCCAGCAGCGTAGGGTCTAGCGACACCTACAATGAGCAGTTCTTC,NA,NA,TRBV9,TRBJ2-1,16
CASSFGVRTYQETQYF,TGTGCCAGCAGTTTTGGGGTCAGAACTTACCAAGAGACCCAGTACTTC,NA,NA,TRBV6-5,TRBJ2-5,16
CASSQVMGGTRSSYNSPLHF,TGCGCCAGCAGCCAAGTAATGGGAGGAACGAGGAGCTCCTATAATTCACCCCTCCACTTT,NA,NA,TRBV4-3,TRBJ1-6,20
CASSFGTSGRRDEQFF,TGTGCCAGCAGTTTCGGGACTAGCGGGAGGCGGGATGAGCAGTTCTTC,TRBD2,few,TRBV7-9,TRBJ2-1,16
CASRPQASGGETQYF,TGTGCCAGCAGGCCCCAGGCTAGCGGAGGGGAGACCCAGTACTTC,TRBD2,NA,TRBV6-2/TRBV6-3,TRBJ2-5,15
CASIMDSFKPQHF,TGTGCCAGCATCATGGACAGCTTCAAGCCCCAGCATTTT,NA,NA,TRBV12-3/TRBV12-4,TRBJ1-5,13
CASSVGGSGGDTQYF,TGTGCCAGCAGCGTAGGTGGTTCGGGAGGAGATACGCAGTATTTT,TRBD2,many,TRBV9,TRBJ2-3,15
CASSLEHANTGELFF,TGCGCCAGCAGCTTGGAACACGCGAACACCGGGGAGCTGTTTTTT,NA,few,TRBV5-1,TRBJ2-2,15
CSVERGRRETQYF,TGCAGCGTTGAGAGGGGGCGCAGGGAGACCCAGTACTTC,TRBD1,NA,TRBV29-1,TRBJ2-5,13
CASAEQGVSGNTIYF,TGTGCCAGCGCAGAACAGGGAGTCTCTGGAAACACCATATATTTT,NA,NA,TRBV18,TRBJ1-3,15
CASRPATRDRAFFTEAFF,TGTGCAAGTCGCCCCGCAACCCGGGACAGGGCCTTCTTCACTGAAGCTTTCTTT,NA,NA,TRBV12-2,TRBJ1-1,18
CASSTTRSAKQYF,TGTGCCAGCAGCACGACTAGATCCGCGAAGCAGTACTTC,NA,many,TRBV6-2/TRBV6-3,TRBJ2-7,13
CASSPESGANVLTF,TGTGCCAGCTCACCAGAATCTGGGGCCAACGTCCTGACTTTC,NA,few,TRBV18,TRBJ2-6,14
CASSGQLGEQYF,TGTGCCAGCTCCGGACAGCTCGGCGAGCAGTACTTC,NA,NA,TRBV18,TRBJ2-7,12
CATMDRGTGELFF,TGTGCCACAATGGACCGGGGCACCGGGGAGCTGTTTTTT,NA,few,TRBV10-3,TRBJ2-2,13
CASTAGGIQYF,TGTGCCAGCACCGCAGGGGGCATACAGTACTTC,TRBD1,few,TRBV7-2,TRBJ2-7,11
CASSLVAGYTGELFF,TGCGCCAGCAGCTTGGTGGCCGGATACACCGGGGAGCTGTTTTTT,NA,NA,TRBV5-1,TRBJ2-2,15
CASSLGGVSTDTQYF,TGTGCCAGCAGCTTAGGTGGGGTCAGCACAGATACGCAGTATTTT,NA,few,TRBV7-6,TRBJ2-3,15
CASSVGGHDGTEAFF,TGTGCCAGCAGCGTAGGGGGGCACGATGGCACTGAAGCTTTCTTT,NA,few,TRBV9,TRBJ1-1,15
CASTLPGNQPQHF,TGTGCCAGTACCCTTCCAGGCAATCAGCCCCAGCATTTT,NA,few,TRBV19,TRBJ1-5,13
CASSESGDPFYGYTF,TGTGCCAGCAGTGAATCCGGGGATCCTTTCTATGGCTACACCTTC,NA,medium-sized,TRBV25-1,TRBJ1-2,15
CAIRGLDEKLFF,TGTGCCATCAGGGGGCTCGATGAAAAACTGTTTTTT,NA,NA,TRBV10-3,TRBJ1-4,12
CASSATGPTEAFF,TGCGCCAGCAGCGCGACAGGGCCAACTGAAGCTTTCTTT,TRBD1,few,TRBV5-1,TRBJ1-1,13
CASSLSRSSYEQYF,TGTGCCAGCAGTTTATCACGGAGCTCCTACGAGCAGTACTTC,NA,few,TRBV27,TRBJ2-7,14
CASSLGLAGDTDTQYF,TGTGCCAGCAGCTTGGGACTAGCGGGTGACACAGATACGCAGTATTTT,TRBD2,NA,TRBV5-4,TRBJ2-3,16
CASSLVGVYNSPLHF,TGTGCCAGCAGCTTGGTAGGGGTCTATAATTCACCCCTCCACTTT,NA,NA,TRBV5-4,TRBJ1-6,15
CASSPRINVPSSYNEQFF,TGTGCTAGCAGCCCCCGGATAAATGTACCCAGCTCCTACAATGAGCAGTTCTTC,NA,NA,TRBV7-7,TRBJ2-1,18
CASSEPGTADYEQYF,TGTGCCAGCAGTGAACCAGGGACAGCAGATTACGAGCAGTACTTC,TRBD1,many,TRBV6-6,TRBJ2-7,15
CSVGYGAAPYEQYF,TGCAGCGTTGGGTACGGGGCCGCCCCCTACGAGCAGTACTTC,NA,few,TRBV29-1,TRBJ2-7,14
CASLNTGELFF,TGTGCCAGCCTAAACACCGGGGAGCTGTTTTTT,NA,few,TRBV2,TRBJ2-2,11
CASSLVRGLTGELFF,TGTGCCAGCAGCTTAGTCAGGGGGCTGACCGGGGAGCTGTTTTTT,TRBD1,few,TRBV11-3,TRBJ2-2,15